These T cell receptor beta chains were read from a single sample in a study of T cell repertoires in cytomegalovirus infection. TCRdb ran MiXCR on the reads and lists one entry per CDR3 protein. This sample has 200,000 to 300,000 distinct CDR3 sequences; 6.5% occur once, and the top ten carry around 6%. The sample taken for sequencing was PBMCs. The receptors stem from a human donor in good health (CMV status not recorded). Some clones in this sample may be carry-over from other donors' samples. CDR3s include the opening cysteine and the closing phenylalanine or tryptophan. Each record gives: CDR3 length, J gene, V gene, CDR3 protein.

>13|TRBJ2-7|TRBV28
CASRSPGRHEQYF
>13|TRBJ1-3|TRBV6-1
CASSATPGNTIYF
>16|TRBJ1-5|TRBV18
CASSRGTEYSNQPQHF
>15|TRBJ2-1|TRBV27
CASSPAGLVFSEQFF
>15|TRBJ1-2|TRBV6-2/TRBV6-3
CASSRGGPKDYGYTF
>16|TRBJ2-7|TRBV6-8
CASSPTGTSVSYEQYF
>13|TRBJ2-1|TRBV12-3/TRBV12-4
CASSLTGAMKQFF
>16|TRBJ2-2|TRBV7-3
CASSPSNAPNTGELFF
>17|TRBJ1-2|TRBV10-3
CAISEVGRTGANYGYTF
>18|TRBJ1-5|TRBV18
CASSPWDRSKDSNQPQHF
>14|TRBJ1-2|TRBV28
CASSAPHRGDGYTF